The 21 T cell receptor beta chains given below trace back to one sample, sequenced in a study of blood T cell repertoires in COVID-19. Sequencing used immunoSEQ multiplex PCR; TCRdb keeps in-frame clones, though not all of them. The sample lists around 72,000 clones; approximately 88% were seen once. Sample: peripheral blood. The receptors come from a woman between 70 and 85 years old with acute or convalescent COVID-19.

The chain has TRBV5-1 and TRBJ2-3; the match to TRBD2 covers 11 bases. CDR3 size: 16 residues. CDR1 is SGHRS, CDR2 YFSETQ, per germline. The junction had 11 bases not matched to a gene; V was cut back by 5 bases and J by 6 bases. The CDR3 loop reads CASSPPVASGGDTQYF. The CDR3, as DNA: TGCGCCAGCAGTCCTCCAGTGGCTAGCGGGGGGGATACGCAGTATTTT.

The V and J genes are TRBV7-3 and TRBJ1-1, with 7 bases lining up with TRBD1. Trimming at V came to 8 bases and at J to 2 bases, leaving 5 bases not matched to a gene. The CDR3 has 13 amino acids. The germline V gene has CDR1 SGHTA and CDR2 FQGTGA. CDR3 DNA sequence: TGTGCCAGCGGTAGGGGGCCTAACACTGAAGCTTTCTTT. This gives the protein CASGRGPNTEAFF.

The rearrangement uses TRBV28 and TRBJ1-6; 8 positions agree with TRBD1. CDR3 size: 15 residues. V trimming: 4 bases; J trimming: 5 bases; junction bases outside the gene matches: 4. From germline, CDR1 is MDHEN and CDR2 SYDVKM. The CDR3 loop reads CASSSGTGDNSPLHF. CDR3 coding DNA: TGTGCCAGCAGTTCGGGGACAGGAGATAATTCACCCCTCCACTTT.

The V gene is TRBV4-3, the J gene TRBJ2-1, with 9 bases that match TRBD2. Germline trimming cut 1 base from V and 2 bases from J; bases unmatched to any gene: 0. Germline V CDR1 and CDR2: LGHNA, YSLEER. This CDR3 is 15 amino acids long. CDR3 coding DNA: TGCGCCAGCAGCCAAGGGACTAGCGCCTACAATGAGCAGTTCTTC. Protein: CASSQGTSAYNEQFF.

The V call is TRBV5-4, the J call TRBJ2-5; possible D gene TRBD2, 7 bases. The ends were cut back, 1 base at V and 1 base at J, with 11 bases in the middle. The V gene's germline CDR1 is SGHNT and CDR2 YYREEE (reference sequence). There are 15 residues in the CDR3. This CDR3 is CASSLRGGRQETQYF. The CDR3 DNA sequence: TGTGCCAGCAGCTTGAGGGGGGGGCGCCAAGAGACCCAGTACTTC.

The genes are TRBV28 and TRBJ2-7, with TRBD1 matching over 9 bases. The CDR3 covers 15 residues. Germline V gene lookup returns CDR1 MDHEN and CDR2 SYDVKM. Trimming at V came to 4 bases and at J to 3 bases, leaving 7 bases not matched to a gene. CDR3 region: CASSSTGGISYEQYF. In DNA, the CDR3 is TGTGCCAGCAGTTCCACAGGGGGCATAAGCTACGAGCAGTACTTC.

This chain uses TRBV6-5 with TRBJ2-7; weak D call: TRBD2 (5 bases). Trimming shortened V by 6 bases and J by 6 bases, and 12 bases separated the two germline ends. The germline V gene has CDR1 MNHEY and CDR2 SVGAGI. The CDR3 consists of 12 residues. The CDR3 is CASSLGGGEQYF. DNA of the CDR3: TGTGCCAGCAGCCTAGGTGGAGGCGAGCAGTACTTC.

V is TRBV19 and J is TRBJ1-2; D call uncertain. The CDR3 runs to 15 residues. Trimming removed 4 bases at V and 0 bases at J, with 12 bases between. Germline CDR1 reads LNHDA; CDR2 reads SQIVND (reference sequence). The CDR3: CASSNGASTNYGYTF. The CDR3 nucleotides are TGTGCCAGTAGTAATGGAGCGTCAACTAACTATGGCTACACCTTC.

The genes are TRBV3-1 (or the pseudogene TRBV3-2) and TRBJ1-3; D possibly corresponds to TRBD1 (5 bases). The CDR3 sequence is 11 residues long. The V gene lost 4 bases and the J gene lost 7 bases, with 5 bases spanning the gap. Per the germline V gene, CDR1 is LGHDT and CDR2 is YNNKEL (reference sequence). DNA for the CDR3: TGTGCCAGCAGCCCAGGGAACACCATATATTTT. Its protein is CASSPGNTIYF.

On this clone itself: One junction end does not reproduce the germline sequence, and a read error may be involved. DNA of the CDR3: TGTGCCTGGAGTACTCCCCGGGTCCCTTCCTATTTACACTTC. Translation: CAWSTPRVPSYLHF. This rearrangement joins TRBV30 to TRBJ1-2; D ambiguous. The length of the CDR3 is 14 residues. Per the germline V gene, CDR1 is GTSNPN and CDR2 is SVGIG (reference sequence).

A few counts support this clone. J is TRBJ1-6 and V is TRBV6-5, with TRBD1 matching over 8 bases. The CDR3 loop spans 14 amino acids. V shed 4 bases, J shed 7 bases, and the junction held 3 bases outside the gene matches. CDR1 and CDR2 from the germline V gene are MNHEY and SVGAGI. The CDR3 sequence: CASSSDRGNSPLHF. CDR3 sequence (DNA): TGTGCCAGCAGTTCCGACAGGGGAAATTCACCCCTCCACTTT.

The CDR3 DNA sequence: TGTGCTAGTGTTCGGACTAGCCCCTCGAATGAGCAGTTCTTC. This sequence encodes CASVRTSPSNEQFF. The genes are TRBV12-5 and TRBJ2-1; TRBD2 agrees at 8 bases. J lost 7 bases, V lost 7 bases, and 9 bases had no gene match. Germline loops: CDR1 LGHNT, CDR2 FRNRAP. The CDR3 has 14 amino acids.

The chain uses TRBV2 and TRBJ2-2, with TRBD2 matching over 10 bases. J was trimmed by 6 bases and V by 6 bases; bases with no gene match: 4. The CDR3 sequence is 14 residues long. The V gene's germline CDR1 is SNHLY and CDR2 FYNNEI. The CDR3 DNA reads as TGTGCCAGCAGGGCTAGCGGGAGTTCCGGGGAGCTGTTTTTT. It codes for CASRASGSSGELFF.

The CDR3 coding sequence is TGTGCCAGTAGTATAGATCTAGGACAGAACACTGAAGCTTTCTTT. It specifies CASSIDLGQNTEAFF. The V call is TRBV19, the J call TRBJ1-1; perhaps TRBD1 as D (5 bases). The V end lost 0 bases, the J end lost 1 base, and 9 bases lay between the germline ends. Germline CDR1 LNHDA, CDR2 SQIVND (reference sequence). The CDR3 runs to 15 residues.

The chain links TRBV6-5 to TRBJ1-1; D is unresolved. The germline CDR1 and CDR2 sequences are MNHEY and SVGAGI. There are 13 residues in the CDR3. V lost 7 bases, J lost 7 bases, and 16 bases lay in between. The chain's CDR3 is CASTQSGFGEAFF. In DNA form, the CDR3 reads TGTGCCAGCACTCAAAGCGGGTTCGGTGAAGCTTTCTTT.

The gene calls are TRBV20-1 and TRBJ2-7; 8 nucleotides align to TRBD2. J gave up 3 bases and V 3 bases, and 10 bases lay outside the gene matches. The CDR3 has 15 amino acids. Germline V gene sequence: CDR1 DFQATT, CDR2 SNEGSKA (reference sequence). Written as DNA, the CDR3 is TGCAGTGCTAGTATCGTCGGGAGGGCTCACTACGAGCAGTACTTC. This translates into CSASIVGRAHYEQYF.

J is TRBJ2-2 and V is TRBV10-3, with 8 bases that match TRBD1. CDR1 is ENHRY and CDR2 is SYGVKD in the germline V gene. The CDR3 runs to 16 residues. V gave up 0 bases and J gave up 1 base; unmatched junction bases: 1. DNA of the CDR3: TGTGCCATCAGTGAGTCCACAGGGGGGAACACCGGGGAGCTGTTTTTT. Its protein product is CAISESTGGNTGELFF.

This chain connects TRBV5-4 to TRBJ1-1; the D gene is possibly TRBD1 (6 bases). Per the germline V gene, CDR1 is SGHNT and CDR2 is YYREEE (reference sequence). Trimming removed 5 bases from V and 1 base from J, with 12 bases in between. The CDR3 runs to 14 residues. This CDR3 is CASRAGVRNTEAFF. CDR3 coding DNA: TGTGCCAGCAGGGCAGGGGTGAGGAACACTGAAGCTTTCTTT. Using reference TRBV5-4 and TRBJ1-1 for the parts outside the CDR3, the full variable domain is ETGVTQSPTHLIKTRGQQVTLRCSSQSGHNTVSWYQQALGQGPQFIFQYYREEENGRGNFPPRFSGLQFPNYSSELNVNALELDDSALYLCASRAGVRNTEAFFGQGTRLTVV.

This clone has a single count. The rearrangement joins TRBV4-3 to TRBJ1-5; D possibly corresponds to TRBD1 (6 bases). Trimming took off 0 bases at V and 6 bases at J, with 12 bases between the two ends. Germline V gene lookup returns CDR1 LGHNA and CDR2 YSLEER. The length of the CDR3 is 15 residues. The CDR3, as DNA: TGCGCCAGCAGCCAAGATGGGGGGGGGCTTCAGCCCCAGCATTTT. Protein: CASSQDGGGLQPQHF.

V gene TRBV5-4 combines with J gene TRBJ2-5; 9 bases fit TRBD2. The CDR3 has 15 residues. Germline CDR1 and CDR2: SGHNT and YYREEE (reference sequence). J lost 1 base, V lost 4 bases, and 5 bases had no gene match. CDR3 in amino acids: CASSLKTSGQETQYF. In nucleotides, the CDR3 is TGTGCCAGCAGCCTGAAGACTAGCGGCCAAGAGACCCAGTACTTC. The variable domain in full, with the rest retrieved from reference TRBV5-4 and TRBJ2-5, is ETGVTQSPTHLIKTRGQQVTLRCSSQSGHNTVSWYQQALGQGPQFIFQYYREEENGRGNFPPRFSGLQFPNYSSELNVNALELDDSALYLCASSLKTSGQETQYFGPGTRLLVL.

V gene TRBV7-9 combines with J gene TRBJ2-1, with TRBD2 matching over 12 bases. With 5 bases clipped from V and 3 bases from J, the junction kept 5 bases outside the gene matches. This CDR3 spans 16 amino acids. Germline CDR1 is SEHNR and CDR2 is FQNEAQ (reference sequence). The CDR3 DNA reads TGTGCCAGCAGCAGACTAGCGGGAGTAAGCTACAATGAGCAGTTCTTC. Translating it yields CASSRLAGVSYNEQFF.